This T cell receptor beta chain was sequenced for a study of blood T cell repertoires in COVID-19. Study details: The samples span acute and convalescent COVID-19 from the United States, Italy and Spain. PBMCs, B-cell-depleted T cells, or T cells provided the cDNA or gDNA that made up the material.

Original processing methods: The assay estimated nucleated cells by amplifying reference gene primers. Only in-frame clones appear in the TCRdb table, and some are missing; sequencing was by immunoSEQ multiplex PCR. V and J calls and clone size are as listed in that table; D and trimming were resolved from the DNA. The table records roughly 150,000 clones, 84% of them present only once. The Seattle site enrolled patients during active infection and followed them longitudinally. This CDR3 is 13 amino acids long. Germline CDR1 is GTSNPN and CDR2 is SVGIG (reference sequence). The ends were cut back, 0 bases at V and 3 bases at J, with 8 bases in the middle.

Sequenced input: peripheral blood. The chain recombines TRBV30 with TRBJ1-2; maybe TRBD1 (6 bases). The clonotype comes from a woman aged 80 or over with COVID-19, enrolled during active disease. The CDR3 loop reads CAWSVGGDYGYTF. The CDR3 nucleotides are TGTGCCTGGAGTGTAGGGGGGGACTATGGCTACACCTTC.